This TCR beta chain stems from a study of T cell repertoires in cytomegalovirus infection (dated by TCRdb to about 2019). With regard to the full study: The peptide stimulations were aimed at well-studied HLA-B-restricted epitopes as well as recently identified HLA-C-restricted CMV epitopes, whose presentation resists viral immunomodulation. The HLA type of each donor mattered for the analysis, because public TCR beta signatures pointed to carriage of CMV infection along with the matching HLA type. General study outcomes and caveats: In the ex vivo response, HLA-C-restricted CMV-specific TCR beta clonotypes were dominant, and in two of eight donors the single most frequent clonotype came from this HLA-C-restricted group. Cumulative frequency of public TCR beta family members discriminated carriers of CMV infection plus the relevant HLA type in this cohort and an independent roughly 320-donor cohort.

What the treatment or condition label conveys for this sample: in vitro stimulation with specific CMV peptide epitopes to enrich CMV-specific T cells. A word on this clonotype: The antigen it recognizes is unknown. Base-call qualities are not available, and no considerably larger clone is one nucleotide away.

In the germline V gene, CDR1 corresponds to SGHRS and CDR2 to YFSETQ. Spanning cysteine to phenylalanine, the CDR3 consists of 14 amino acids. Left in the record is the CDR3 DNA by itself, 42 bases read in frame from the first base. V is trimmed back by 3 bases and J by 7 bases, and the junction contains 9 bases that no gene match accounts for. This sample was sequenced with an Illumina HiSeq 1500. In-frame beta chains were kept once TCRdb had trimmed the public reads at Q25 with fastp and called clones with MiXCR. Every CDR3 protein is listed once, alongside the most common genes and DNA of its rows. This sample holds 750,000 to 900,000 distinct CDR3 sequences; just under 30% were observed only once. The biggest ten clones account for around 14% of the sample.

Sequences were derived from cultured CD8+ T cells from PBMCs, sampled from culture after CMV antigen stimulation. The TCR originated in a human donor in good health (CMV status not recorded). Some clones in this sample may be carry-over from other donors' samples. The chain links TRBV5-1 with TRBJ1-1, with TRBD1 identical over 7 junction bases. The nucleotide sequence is TGCGCCAGCAGCTCAGACCAGGGGGGGCTTGAAGCTTTCTTT. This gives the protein CASSSDQGGLEAFF.